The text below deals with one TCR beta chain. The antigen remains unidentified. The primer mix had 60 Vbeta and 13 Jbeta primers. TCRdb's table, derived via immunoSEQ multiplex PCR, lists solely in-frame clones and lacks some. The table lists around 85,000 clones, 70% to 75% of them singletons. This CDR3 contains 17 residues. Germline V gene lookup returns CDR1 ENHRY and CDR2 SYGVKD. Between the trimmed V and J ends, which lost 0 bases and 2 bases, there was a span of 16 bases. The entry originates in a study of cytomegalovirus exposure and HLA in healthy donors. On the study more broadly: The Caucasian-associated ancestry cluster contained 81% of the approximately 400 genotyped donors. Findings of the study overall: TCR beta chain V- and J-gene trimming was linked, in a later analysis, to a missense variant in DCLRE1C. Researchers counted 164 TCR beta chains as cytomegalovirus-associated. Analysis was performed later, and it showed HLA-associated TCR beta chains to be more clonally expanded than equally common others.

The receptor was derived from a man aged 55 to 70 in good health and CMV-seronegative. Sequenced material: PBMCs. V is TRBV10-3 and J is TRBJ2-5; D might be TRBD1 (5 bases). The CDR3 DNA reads TGTGCCATCAGTGAGTCGAAGGGGCGTGGGTTACAAGAGACCCAGTACTTC. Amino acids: CAISESKGRGLQETQYF.